A single sample is the source of the 10 T cell receptor beta chains below, sequenced in a study of T cell responses to AZD1222 COVID-19 vaccine. Here immunoSEQ multiplex PCR was the method, and the copy in TCRdb shows in-frame clones only, minus some. The sample lists roughly 120,000 clones, roughly 91% occurring once. The source material was peripheral blood, sampled 28 days after the second AZD1222 dose. These receptors originate from an adult who received the AZD1222 COVID-19 vaccine.

The chain recombines TRBV29-1 with TRBJ2-2, with 7 bases identical to TRBD2. V lost 2 bases and J lost 0; bases outside the gene matches: 3. Germline-derived CDR1 and CDR2 are SQVTM and ANQGSEA. The CDR3 runs to 15 residues. In nucleotides, the CDR3 is TGCAGCGTTGAACTAGCGGACACGAACACCGGGGAGCTGTTTTTT. The encoded protein is CSVELADTNTGELFF.

This clone has just a few counts. This rearrangement joins TRBV5-6 to TRBJ2-7; 10 bases match TRBD2. Germline lookup yields CDR1 SGHDT and CDR2 YYEEEE. The CDR3 has 17 residues. J lost 6 bases, V lost 0 bases, and 12 bases had no gene match. The DNA for the CDR3 is TGTGCCAGCAGCTTGGCTGTAATTAGCGGGAGGTCTCCCGAGCAGTACTTC. Residues: CASSLAVISGRSPEQYF.

This clone was found a few times. This chain links TRBV7-9 with TRBJ1-5; 8 positions match TRBD1. Germline values: CDR1 SEHNR, CDR2 FQNEAQ (reference sequence). J gave up 8 bases and V 5 bases, and 5 bases lay outside the gene matches. This CDR3 spans 13 amino acids. CDR3 DNA: TGTGCCAGCAGCGCACCGGACAGGGAGCCCCAGCATTTT. This encodes CASSAPDREPQHF.

The rearrangement joins TRBV7-9 to TRBJ1-6; D unresolved. CDR1 SEHNR and CDR2 FQNEAQ come from the germline V gene (reference sequence). This CDR3 region has 12 residues. The V end lost 1 base, the J end lost 9 bases, and 4 bases lay between the germline ends. The CDR3 loop is CASSLGLSPLHF. The CDR3 DNA is TGTGCCAGCAGCTTAGGTCTTTCACCCCTCCACTTT. Looking up the rest from reference TRBV7-9 and TRBJ1-6 gives the full variable domain: DTGVSQNPRHKITKRGQNVTFRCDPISEHNRLYWYRQTLGQGPEFLTYFQNEAQLEKSRLLSDRFSAERPKGSFSTLEIQRTEQGDSAMYLCASSLGLSPLHFGNGTRLTVT.

The rearrangement uses TRBV30 and TRBJ2-5; 7 nucleotides line up with TRBD1. Per germline, CDR1 GTSNPN and CDR2 SVGIG (reference sequence). With V trimmed by 8 bases and J by 7 bases, 13 bases remained unmatched. CDR3 length: 13 residues. CDR3 nucleotide sequence: TGTGCCCGTGACAGGGAATCTCTTGGGACCCAGTACTTC. Amino acids: CARDRESLGTQYF.

This clone was detected only once. The chain combines TRBV6-2 or TRBV6-3 with TRBJ2-1; D possibly corresponds to TRBD2 (5 bases). Trimming shortened V by 4 bases and J by 10 bases, and 14 bases separated the two germline ends. Germline CDR1 reads MNHEY; CDR2 reads SVGEGT. The CDR3 sequence is 13 residues long. CDR3 loop: CASSWTPPLEQFF. CDR3 coding DNA: TGTGCCAGCAGTTGGACTCCCCCCCTAGAGCAGTTCTTC.

The chain has TRBV6-5 and TRBJ1-1, with D possibly matching TRBD1 (5 bases). Germline V gives CDR1 MNHEY, CDR2 SVGAGI. With 2 bases removed from V and 0 bases from J, the gap between germline ends came to 10 bases. This CDR3 is built from 15 residues. The CDR3: CASSYGRGMNTEAFF. The CDR3 DNA follows: TGTGCCAGCAGTTACGGGCGGGGGATGAACACTGAAGCTTTCTTT.

The V call is TRBV4-1, the J call TRBJ2-1, with 11 bases fitting TRBD2. Looked up from germline, CDR1 is MGHRA and CDR2 is YSYEKL. The CDR3 extends over 16 amino acids. The V gene end was trimmed by 1 base and the J gene end by 10 bases; junction bases not matched to a gene: 9. CDR3 region: CASSQGLAGGPREQFF. In DNA form, the CDR3 reads TGCGCCAGCAGCCAAGGGCTAGCGGGAGGCCCGAGGGAGCAGTTCTTC.

This sequence joins TRBV6-1 and TRBJ1-3; D ambiguous. CDR1 is MNHNS, CDR2 SASEGT, per germline. The CDR3 runs 13 residues. Between the trimmed V and J ends, which lost 2 bases and 4 bases, there was a span of 6 bases. The CDR3 here is CASSEPAGNTIYF. The CDR3 bases are TGTGCCAGCAGTGAACCAGCAGGAAACACCATATATTTT.

V is TRBV7-2 and J is TRBJ2-2; the D call may be TRBD1 or TRBD2 (5 bases each). V lost 2 bases, J lost 4 bases, and 8 bases lay in between. This CDR3 has 14 amino acids. The germline CDR1 and CDR2 sequences are SGHTA and FQGNSA. The CDR3 nucleotides read TGTGCCAGCAGCTTAAGAGGGGTCACCGGGGAGCTGTTTTTT. Protein sequence: CASSLRGVTGELFF. The full variable domain, in which reference TRBV7-2 and TRBJ2-2 provide the parts outside the CDR3, is GAGVSQSPSNKVTEKGKDVELRCDPISGHTALYWYRQSLGQGLEFLIYFQGNSAPDKSGLPSDRFSAERTGGSVSTLTIQRTQQEDSAVYLCASSLRGVTGELFFGEGSRLTVL.